The clone carrying this TCR beta chain occurred many times. This sample is drawn from a study of neurological immune-mediated disorders. As for time point: longitudinal time-point 1 (baseline). J lost 5 bases, V lost 6 bases, and 10 bases had no gene match. This CDR3 region has 15 residues. Germline-derived CDR1 and CDR2 are SGHRS and YFSETQ. The cDNA was synthesized by means of template-switch 5'RACE, which was carried out with 10-nucleotide random UMIs. From the 5' RACE reads, TCRdb called clonotypes with MiXCR, one entry per CDR3 protein. The sample has tens of thousands of distinct CDR3 sequences; roughly a tenth are singletons.

The receptor was isolated from a male donor with HTLV-1-associated myelopathy (HAM/TSP). Material: PBMCs. The chain has TRBV5-1 and TRBJ2-5; TRBD2 matches at 10 bases. The CDR3 reads CASTSLAGAGETQYF. DNA for the CDR3: TGCGCCAGCACCTCCCTAGCGGGGGCGGGGGAGACCCAGTACTTC.